This TCR beta chain appears in the sequencing data of a study of beta chain features in type 1 diabetes. A few counts support this clone. In germline, CDR1 is GTSNPN, CDR2 SVGIG (reference sequence). With 4 bases clipped from V and 0 bases from J, the junction kept 9 bases outside the gene matches. The CDR3 totals 16 residues. CD45RO/CCR7/CD25/CD127/CD95/CD27 staining was used to isolate CD4+ naive, central memory, regulatory and stem cell-like memory cells by sorting. Of the isolated RNA, all was reverse transcribed, and so the sequenced material was expressed TCRB transcripts. Data came from immunoSEQ multiplex PCR; TCRdb stores just in-frame clones and leaves some out. The data contain fewer than 250,000 clones, 9% to 10% of them singletons.

The sequenced material came from naive CD4+ T cells from blood. This chain uses TRBV30 with TRBJ1-3, with TRBD1 identical over 7 bases. The sequence came from a young woman in good health. Here the CDR3 reads CAWTLGGPNSGNTIYF. In DNA form, the CDR3 reads TGTGCCTGGACCCTAGGGGGCCCGAACTCTGGAAACACCATATATTTT.